Below, 2 T cell receptor beta chains from the same sample are listed, as sequenced in a study of T cells in Graves' hyperthyroidism and ophthalmopathy (dated by TCRdb to about 2019). Preparation of the library involved multiplex PCR. These reads were obtained on an Illumina HiSeq 2000. TCR beta CDR3 regions were amplified from RNA transcripts. A first-round RT-PCR of the TCR CDR3 used the HTBI primer set with the Qiagen OneStep RT-PCR kit. In TCRdb, the public reads were trimmed at Q25 with fastp and aligned with MiXCR, with productive beta chains retained. Rows matching on CDR3 protein sequence are summarized as one entry with the most common DNA and genes. Counted in this sample were roughly 700,000 distinct CDR3 sequences; around a third of them appeared once. Clones ranked in the top ten supply around 31% of the sample. The sequencing input was blood. These receptors were collected from a woman in her thirties or forties with Graves' hyperthyroidism.

This clonotype has at least ten counts. The rearrangement joins TRBV7-2 to TRBJ2-7; 8 bases are a match to TRBD2. Germline V gene sequence: CDR1 SGHTA, CDR2 FQGNSA. This CDR3 comprises 14 residues. The trim removed 5 bases at V and 3 bases at J, leaving 6 bases unmatched. The CDR3 region is CASSESSGYYEQYF. In DNA form, the CDR3 reads TGTGCCAGCAGCGAATCTAGCGGGTACTACGAGCAGTACTTC.

There are a few counts of this clonotype. The chain is built from TRBV12-3 or TRBV12-4 and TRBJ2-7, with 7 bases aligning to TRBD1. V shed 8 bases and J 2 bases; nucleotides not matched to a gene: 18. The CDR3 is 17 residues long. The CDR3: CASGFTTGAAVTYEQYF. The CDR3 nucleotides read TGTGCCAGCGGATTCACCACAGGGGCGGCGGTCACCTACGAGCAGTACTTC.